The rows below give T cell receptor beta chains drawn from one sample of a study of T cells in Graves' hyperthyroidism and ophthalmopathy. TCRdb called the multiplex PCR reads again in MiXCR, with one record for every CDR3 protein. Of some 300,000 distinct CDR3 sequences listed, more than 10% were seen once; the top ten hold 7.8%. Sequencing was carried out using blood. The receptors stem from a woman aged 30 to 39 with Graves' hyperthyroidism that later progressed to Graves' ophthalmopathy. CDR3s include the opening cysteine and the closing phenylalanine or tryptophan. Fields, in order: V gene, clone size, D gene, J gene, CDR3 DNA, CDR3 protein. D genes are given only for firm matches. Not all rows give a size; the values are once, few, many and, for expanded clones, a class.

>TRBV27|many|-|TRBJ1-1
TGTGCCAGCAGCAGGGACCGAGATGAAGCTTTCTTT
CASSRDRDEAFF
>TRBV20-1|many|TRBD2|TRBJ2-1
TGCAGTGCTAGTGTCGGACTAGCGGGAGTGGGAAATGAGCAGTTCTTC
CSASVGLAGVGNEQFF
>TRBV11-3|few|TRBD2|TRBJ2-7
TGTGCCAGCAGCTTCCAACTAGCGGGAGTGGGTAATGAGCAGTACTTC
CASSFQLAGVGNEQYF
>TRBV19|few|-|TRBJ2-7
TGTGCCAGTAGGGGGGACGCAAACTACGAGCAGTACTTC
CASRGDANYEQYF
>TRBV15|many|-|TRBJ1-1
TGTGCCACCAGCAGAGATGGGGGTGGGGACACTGAAGCTTTCTTT
CATSRDGGGDTEAFF
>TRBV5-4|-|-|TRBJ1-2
TGTGCCAGCAGCCCATCCTACAGTCCTAACTATGGCTACACCTTC
CASSPSYSPNYGYTF
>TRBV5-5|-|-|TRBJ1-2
TGTGCCAGCAGCTTGGAGGCCTCTGGCTACACCTTC
CASSLEASGYTF
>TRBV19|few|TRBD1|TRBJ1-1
TGTGCCAGTGGTGACGGCGCCCAGCACAGGGGTGGTAACACTGAAGCTTTCTTT
CASGDGAQHRGGNTEAFF
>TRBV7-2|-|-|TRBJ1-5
TGTGCCAGCAGCCAGATGGCGGGGAATCAGCCCCAGCATTTT
CASSQMAGNQPQHF
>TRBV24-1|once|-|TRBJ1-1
TGTGCCACCAGTGATTTCAACAGCCGAGGGGGAGCTTTCTTT
CATSDFNSRGGAFF
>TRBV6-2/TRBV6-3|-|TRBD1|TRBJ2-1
TGTGCCAGTAGCCGGGGGGACAGGGCCTACAATGAGCAGTTCTTC
CASSRGDRAYNEQFF
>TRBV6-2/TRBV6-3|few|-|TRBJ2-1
TGTGCCAGCAGTTATACATCGGGACCAATTTACAATGAGCAGTTCTTC
CASSYTSGPIYNEQFF
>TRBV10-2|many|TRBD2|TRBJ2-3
TGCGCCAGCAGTGGGGGTTCCCTAGCGGACACAGATACGCAGTATTTT
CASSGGSLADTDTQYF
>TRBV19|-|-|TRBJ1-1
TGTGCCAGTAGTATGGACTCCGGGATTGAAGCTTTCTTT
CASSMDSGIEAFF
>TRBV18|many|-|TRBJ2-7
TGTGCCAGCTCACCACCGGCAGCGAGCTACGAGCAGTACTTC
CASSPPAASYEQYF
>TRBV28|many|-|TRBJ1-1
TGTGCCAGCAGTTTGAGGGCAGATGGGACGACTGAAGCTTTCTTT
CASSLRADGTTEAFF
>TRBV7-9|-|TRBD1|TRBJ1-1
TGTGCCAGCAGCTCAGGGGGCGATCTAAAAGCTTTCTTT
CASSSGGDLKAFF
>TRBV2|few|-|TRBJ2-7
TGTGCCAGCCGGACAGAGGGAACCTCCTACGAGCAGTACTTC
CASRTEGTSYEQYF
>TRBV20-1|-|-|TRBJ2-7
TGCAGTGCTAGAGATATATTAGCCTACGAGCAGTACTTC
CSARDILAYEQYF
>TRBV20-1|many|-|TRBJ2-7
TGCAGTGCTAGACCGGGACTTGGGGGGTACGAGCAGTACTTC
CSARPGLGGYEQYF
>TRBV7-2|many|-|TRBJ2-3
TGTGCCAGCAGCCCGGCGGAAGATACGCAGTATTTT
CASSPAEDTQYF
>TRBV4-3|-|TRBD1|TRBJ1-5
TGCGCCAGCAGCCAAGGGACAGGGGTGATGAGCAATCAGCCCCAGCATTTT
CASSQGTGVMSNQPQHF
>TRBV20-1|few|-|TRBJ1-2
TGCAGTGCTAGTCAAGGCGGAGCTAACTATGGCTACACCTTC
CSASQGGANYGYTF
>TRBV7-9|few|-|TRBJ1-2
TGTGCCAGCAGTTTGGTTGACACGGCCTATGGCTACACCTTC
CASSLVDTAYGYTF
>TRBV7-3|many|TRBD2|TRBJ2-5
TGTGCCAGCAGCTTAATAGCGGGGGGCCAAGAGACCCAGTACTTC
CASSLIAGGQETQYF
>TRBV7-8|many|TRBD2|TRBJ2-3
TGTGCCAGCAGCCCAAGCGGGAGGAGGGTGGGGGATACGCAGTATTTT
CASSPSGRRVGDTQYF
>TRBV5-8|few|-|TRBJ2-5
TGTGCCAGCAGCTTGGTGCCAGCGGTGGGGATAGGGGAGACCCAGTACTTC
CASSLVPAVGIGETQYF
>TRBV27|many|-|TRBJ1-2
TGTGCCAGCAGTAGGGATTGGGGCTATGGCTACACCTTC
CASSRDWGYGYTF
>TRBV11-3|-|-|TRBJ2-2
TGTGCCAGCAGCTTAAGCGGCGCGGGGGAGCTGTTTTTT
CASSLSGAGELFF
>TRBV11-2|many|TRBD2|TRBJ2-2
TGTGCCAGCAGCTCCGAACTAGCGGGAGACACCGGGGAGCTGTTTTTT
CASSSELAGDTGELFF
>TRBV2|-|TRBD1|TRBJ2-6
TGTGCCAGCAGTGAAGTAAGGTCAGGGGGCGCCGAATCTCCCGGGGCCAACGTCCTGACTTTC
CASSEVRSGGAESPGANVLTF
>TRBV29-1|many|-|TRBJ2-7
TGCAGCGTTGAGATTATGTACGAGCAGTACTTC
CSVEIMYEQYF
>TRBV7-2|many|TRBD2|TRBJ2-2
TGTGCCAGCAGCTTAGTCCCCGCGGGGGGAAGTAACACCGGGGAGCTGTTTTTT
CASSLVPAGGSNTGELFF
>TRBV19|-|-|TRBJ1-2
TGTGCCAGTAGTCCCGGGCAGGGTGGACGGGGCTACACCTTC
CASSPGQGGRGYTF
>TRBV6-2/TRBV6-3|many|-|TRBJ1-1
TGTGCCAGCAGTTACGTGGAGAAAGCTTTCTTT
CASSYVEKAFF
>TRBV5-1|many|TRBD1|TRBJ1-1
TGCGCCAGCAGCTTAGACAGGGCAATGAACACTGAAGCTTTCTTT
CASSLDRAMNTEAFF
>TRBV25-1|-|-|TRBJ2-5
TGTGCCAGCAGTGAGACCGTTCGTACTATTGAGACCCAGTACTTC
CASSETVRTIETQYF
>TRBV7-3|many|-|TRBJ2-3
TGTGCCAGCAGCCCCAGGGCATCCAGCCCAGATACGCAGTATTTT
CASSPRASSPDTQYF
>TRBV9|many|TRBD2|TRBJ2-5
TGTGCCAGCAGTCCCGGACTAGCGGGAGCGCAAGAGACCCAGTACTTC
CASSPGLAGAQETQYF
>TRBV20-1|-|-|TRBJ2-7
TGCAGTGCCCGCTCCTACGAGCAGTACTTC
CSARSYEQYF
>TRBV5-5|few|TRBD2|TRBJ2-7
TGTGCCAGCAGCTTAGCTCCCGGGACTAGCGGGATTAGCGAGCAGTACTTC
CASSLAPGTSGISEQYF
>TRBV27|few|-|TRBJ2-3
TGTGCCAGCAGTTTTTCCAGCGCAGAAGATACGCAGTATTTT
CASSFSSAEDTQYF
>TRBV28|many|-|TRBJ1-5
TGTGCCAGCACCAGGGTTTTTCGCAATCAGCCCCAGCATTTT
CASTRVFRNQPQHF
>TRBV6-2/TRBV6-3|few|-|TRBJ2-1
TGTGCCAGCAGTTCCACTAGTCTTGATGAGCAGTTCTTC
CASSSTSLDEQFF
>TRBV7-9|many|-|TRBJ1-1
TGTGCCAGCAGCGCCGACGTAAACGAAGACACTGAAGCTTTCTTT
CASSADVNEDTEAFF
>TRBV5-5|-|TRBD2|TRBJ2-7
TGTGCCAGCAGCTTGGCTCTAGCGGTCGGATTCAATGAGCAGTACTTC
CASSLALAVGFNEQYF
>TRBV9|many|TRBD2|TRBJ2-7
TGTGCCAGCAGCGCGCTAGCGGACTCCTACGAGCAGTACTTC
CASSALADSYEQYF
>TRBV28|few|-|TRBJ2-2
TGTGCCAGCAGTTTTCGGGGACCCGGGGAGCTGTTTTTT
CASSFRGPGELFF
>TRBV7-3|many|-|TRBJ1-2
TGTGCCAGCAGCTTGGACGGGACAATGTATGGCTACACCTTC
CASSLDGTMYGYTF
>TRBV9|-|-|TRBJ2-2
TGTGCCAGCAGCGTAGGGGCGACAGGGAACACCGGGGAGCTGTTTTTT
CASSVGATGNTGELFF
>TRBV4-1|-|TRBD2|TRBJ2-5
TGCGCCAGCAGCCAAGCTATTAGCGGGAGCCAAGAGACCCAGTACTTC
CASSQAISGSQETQYF
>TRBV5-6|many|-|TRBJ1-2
TGTGCCAGCAGCTTGGTCAGCGCTAACTATGGCTACACCTTC
CASSLVSANYGYTF
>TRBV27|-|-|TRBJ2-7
TGTGCCAGCAGGGGGGGGGGGACAGGCTTCTACGAGCAGTACTTC
CASRGGGTGFYEQYF